Following are 29 T cell receptor beta chains from one sample sequenced in a study of T-cell reconstitution after alpha-beta-depleted transplantation in children. Researchers prepared the TCRbeta library using unique molecular identifiers, the study reports. Each CDR3 protein is one row after TCRdb ran MiXCR on the PCR reads. The table lists about 980,000 distinct CDR3 sequences, about 29% of them singletons. The input for sequencing was PBMCs, mostly from graft donor cells, taken 360 days after TCRalphabeta/CD19-depleted stem cell transplant. These receptors were collected from a boy in the first two years of life who had a stem cell transplant for SCID, so the T cells may come from the graft donor.

This clonotype was observed a handful of times. This chain uses TRBV4-2 with TRBJ2-1, with 10 positions matching TRBD1. Germline-derived CDR1 and CDR2 are LGHNA and YNFKEQ. V was clipped by 5 bases and J by 6 bases; unmatched bases: 7. This CDR3 has 15 residues. CDR3 coding DNA: TGTGCCAGCAGCACTCGGGACAGGGGATCCAATGAGCAGTTCTTC. Residues: CASSTRDRGSNEQFF.

This clonotype was observed a handful of times. CDR3 sequence (DNA): TGTGCCAGCGGCCGGGGCGGTAACTATGGCTACACCTTC. Protein product: CASGRGGNYGYTF. V gene TRBV11-2 combines with J gene TRBJ1-2; D perhaps matches TRBD1 (5 bases). CDR1 is SGHAT and CDR2 is FQNNGV in the germline V gene. The CDR3 has 13 residues. Between the trimmed V and J ends, which lost 8 bases and 1 base, there was a span of 11 bases.

This clonotype was seen a few times. This chain uses TRBV15 with TRBJ1-1; no reliable D call. Trimming took 0 bases from V and 4 from J, leaving 6 bases between them. Germline V gives CDR1 LNHNV, CDR2 YYDKDF (reference sequence). The CDR3 is 13 amino acids. The CDR3 nucleotides read TGTGCCACCAGCAGAGATCTTGGCACTGAAGCTTTCTTT. This encodes CATSRDLGTEAFF. The complete variable domain, with remaining parts taken from reference TRBV15 and TRBJ1-1, reads DAMVIQNPRYQVTQFGKPVTLSCSQTLNHNVMYWYQQKSSQAPKLLFHYYDKDFNNEADTPDNFQSRRPNTSFCFLDIRSPGLGDTAMYLCATSRDLGTEAFFGQGTRLTVV.

This chain uses TRBV6-1 with TRBJ2-1; D gene uncertain. CDR1 is MNHNS, CDR2 SASEGT, per germline. Trimming took 8 bases from V and 5 from J, leaving 13 bases between them. The CDR3 has 13 amino acids. CDR3 protein: CASRVGQHNEQFF. CDR3 nucleotide sequence: TGTGCCAGCCGAGTGGGCCAACACAATGAGCAGTTCTTC.

This clonotype was counted many times. The CDR3 is CASSQTRGPGEQYF. The CDR3 DNA reads as TGTGCCAGCAGCCAGACCAGGGGGCCGGGCGAGCAGTACTTC. The chain combines TRBV6-1 with TRBJ2-7; 8 positions agree with TRBD1. Germline trimming cut 6 bases from V and 6 bases from J; bases unmatched to any gene: 10. In germline, CDR1 is MNHNS, CDR2 SASEGT. This CDR3 contains 14 residues.

The chain recombines TRBV12-3 or TRBV12-4 with TRBJ1-3; D unresolved. CDR3 length equals 14 residues. Trimming stripped 8 bases from V and 4 bases from J, with 15 bases between. For the CDR3, the DNA is TGTGCCAGCTACTACCTGTTTACGGGAAACACCATATATTTT. Residues: CASYYLFTGNTIYF.

This rearrangement joins TRBV7-7 to TRBJ1-3; 7 positions agree with TRBD1. V lost 2 bases to trimming and J lost 10 bases; unmatched junction nucleotides: 11. CDR3 size: 15 residues. The germline V gene has CDR1 SSHAT and CDR2 FNYEAQ (reference sequence). The CDR3 sequence is CASSLNGQAKGTIYF. The CDR3 DNA reads TGTGCCAGCAGCTTAAATGGACAGGCCAAGGGGACCATATATTTT.

The rearrangement uses TRBV6-1 and TRBJ2-7; the D is unclear. Germline V gene sequence: CDR1 MNHNS, CDR2 SASEGT. V shed 0 bases and J shed 6 bases, with 9 bases lying between them. The CDR3 sequence is 13 residues long. DNA of the CDR3: TGTGCCAGCAGTGAAGCAGGTTTTGGCGAGCAGTACTTC. Translating it yields CASSEAGFGEQYF.

This clonotype has more than one count but fewer than ten. The gene calls are TRBV12-3 or TRBV12-4 and TRBJ2-3, with 7 bases aligning to TRBD2. CDR3 length equals 14 residues. After removal of 7 bases from V and 4 bases from J, the junction contained 8 bases not matched to a gene. For the CDR3, the DNA is TGTGCCAGCATCCCAAGGGGAGGGCCAGATACGCAGTATTTT. Protein: CASIPRGGPDTQYF.

The rearrangement joins TRBV19 to TRBJ2-2, with 13 bases matching TRBD2. The V gene end was trimmed by 5 bases and the J gene end by 8 bases; junction bases not matched to a gene: 14. CDR3 length: 18 residues. The germline V gene has CDR1 LNHDA and CDR2 SQIVND (reference sequence). The CDR3 is CASSPRTSGGRKGGELFF. The CDR3 coding sequence is TGTGCCAGTAGTCCCCGGACTAGCGGGGGCCGAAAGGGAGGGGAGCTGTTTTTT.

This clonotype was seen only a few times. The chain recombines TRBV4-1 with TRBJ1-2, with D uncertain. Germline V CDR1 and CDR2: MGHRA, YSYEKL. CDR3 length: 14 residues. V shed 0 bases and J shed 4 bases, with 9 bases lying between them. The CDR3: CASSQEVAVYGYTF. The CDR3 nucleotides read TGCGCCAGCAGCCAAGAAGTGGCAGTCTATGGCTACACCTTC.

This clonotype was observed a few times. This chain's CDR3 is CASSDQGGNEQFF. In DNA, the CDR3 is TGCGCCAGCAGTGACCAGGGCGGGAATGAGCAGTTCTTC. This chain connects TRBV10-2 to TRBJ2-1; possibly TRBD1 or TRBD2 for D (5 bases each). The CDR3 is 13 amino acids. The germline gives CDR1 WSHSY, CDR2 SAAADI. V lost 3 bases, J lost 7 bases, and 10 bases lay in between.

This clonotype has only a few counts. CDR3 loop: CATSDNNRGYNEQFF. In DNA form, the CDR3 reads TGTGCCACCAGTGATAACAACAGGGGATACAATGAGCAGTTCTTC. The chain has TRBV24-1 and TRBJ2-1; TRBD1 aligns across 7 bases. Trimming cost V 3 bases and J 4 bases; bases outside gene matches: 5. Germline values: CDR1 KGHDR, CDR2 SFDVKD. CDR3 size: 15 residues.

The V and J genes are TRBV20-1 and TRBJ2-5, with D possibly matching TRBD2 (6 bases). V was trimmed by 2 bases and J by 2 bases, leaving 18 bases between them. Germline assignment: CDR1 DFQATT and CDR2 SNEGSKA (reference sequence). This CDR3 contains 16 residues. This chain's CDR3 is CSARSFTGLIQETQYF. In DNA form, the CDR3 reads TGCAGTGCTAGATCATTCACCGGACTAATACAAGAGACCCAGTACTTC.

This rearrangement joins TRBV6-2 or TRBV6-3 to TRBJ2-7, with D unclear. Germline values: CDR1 MNHEY, CDR2 SVGEGT. The V end was cut by 2 bases, the J end by 0 bases, with 14 bases between. This CDR3 spans 16 amino acids. CDR3 amino acids: CASSYRRGLTSYEQYF. For the CDR3, the DNA is TGTGCCAGCAGTTACCGCCGAGGCTTAACCTCCTACGAGCAGTACTTC.

This clonotype was seen more than once but under ten times. This sequence joins TRBV5-1 and TRBJ2-3; D is perhaps TRBD1 or TRBD2 (5 bases each). The germline CDR1 and CDR2 sequences are SGHRS and YFSETQ. V was cut by 3 bases and J by 2 bases, with 16 bases left in between. There are 16 residues in the CDR3. The chain's CDR3 is CASSWGSGIDTDTQYF. The CDR3 DNA sequence: TGCGCCAGCAGCTGGGGGAGTGGAATCGACACAGATACGCAGTATTTT.

J is TRBJ2-1 and V is TRBV11-2; D not certain. CDR3 length equals 12 residues. V lost 4 bases and J lost 8, with 9 bases in between. CDR1 is SGHAT, CDR2 FQNNGV, per germline. This chain's CDR3 is CASSWDTDEQFF. CDR3 coding DNA: TGTGCCAGCAGCTGGGATACCGATGAGCAGTTCTTC.

This sequence joins TRBV5-6 and TRBJ2-1; 10 nucleotides align to TRBD2. V dropped 4 bases and J dropped 6; count of bases not matched to a gene: 7. The CDR3 is 15 amino acids. Germline V gene sequence: CDR1 SGHDT, CDR2 YYEEEE. The CDR3 here is CASSLPASGGNEQFF. In DNA form, the CDR3 reads TGTGCCAGCAGCCTGCCGGCTAGCGGGGGCAATGAGCAGTTCTTC.

The chain has TRBV20-1 and TRBJ1-1, with 8 bases aligning to TRBD1. The CDR3 contains 14 residues. Germline lookup yields CDR1 DFQATT and CDR2 SNEGSKA (reference sequence). V gave up 1 base and J gave up 8 bases; unmatched junction bases: 9. CDR3 loop: CSARVPTGAREAFF. The DNA of the CDR3 is TGCAGTGCTAGAGTCCCGACAGGGGCGCGGGAAGCTTTCTTT.

The J gene is TRBJ2-5, the V gene TRBV7-6, with D unclear. CDR3 size: 15 residues. Germline assignment: CDR1 SGHVS and CDR2 FNYEAQ. V gave up 1 base and J gave up 7 bases, with 16 bases separating them. This chain's CDR3 is CASSLDGPSLGTQYF. The CDR3 coding sequence is TGTGCCAGCAGCTTAGACGGCCCGAGTTTGGGGACCCAGTACTTC.

This clonotype was found a few times. The CDR3 is CASRFDSHTSQETQYF. CDR3 nucleotides: TGTGCCAGCAGATTCGACAGCCACACCTCCCAAGAGACCCAGTACTTC. The chain uses TRBV12-3 or TRBV12-4 and TRBJ2-5; perhaps TRBD1 as D (5 bases). Trimming stripped 6 bases from V and 1 base from J, with 18 bases between. This CDR3 has 16 amino acids.

The chain joins TRBV15 to TRBJ2-5; TRBD2 might be the D (5 bases). The CDR3 consists of 15 residues. Between the trimmed V and J ends, which lost 0 bases and 5 bases, there was a span of 13 bases. Germline loops: CDR1 LNHNV, CDR2 YYDKDF (reference sequence). This CDR3 is CATSRDWESLETQYF. CDR3 nucleotide sequence: TGTGCCACCAGCAGAGATTGGGAGAGTCTGGAGACCCAGTACTTC.

This clonotype came up many times. DNA for the CDR3: TGTGCCAGCAGCTTGGTCGGGGGGCCCTACAATGAGCAGTTCTTC. Protein: CASSLVGGPYNEQFF. This chain connects TRBV5-6 to TRBJ2-1; possibly TRBD2 for D (7 bases). Germline CDR1 SGHDT, CDR2 YYEEEE. Trimming stripped 0 bases from V and 2 bases from J, with 9 bases between. The CDR3 has 15 amino acids.

The gene calls are TRBV6-6 and TRBJ1-1; D is uncertain. Germline CDR1 reads MNHNY; CDR2 reads SVGAGI (reference sequence). This CDR3 has 12 residues. V was pared by 0 bases and J by 7 bases, with 6 bases between. Here the CDR3 DNA reads TGTGCCAGCAGTTACTCGGGGTTTGAAGCTTTCTTT. Translated: CASSYSGFEAFF.

The chain employs TRBV20-1 and TRBJ2-3; 11 bases are a match to TRBD2. With V trimmed by 2 bases and J by 0 bases, 13 bases remained unmatched. This CDR3 contains 19 residues. The germline V gene has CDR1 DFQATT and CDR2 SNEGSKA (reference sequence). The CDR3 protein is CSARPLLAGDTSSTDTQYF. CDR3 sequence (DNA): TGCAGTGCTAGACCCCTACTAGCGGGGGATACCTCTAGCACAGATACGCAGTATTTT.

The V call is TRBV7-9, the J call TRBJ1-5; D unclear. V was clipped by 1 base and J by 7 bases, with 14 bases between them. CDR1 and CDR2 (germline): SEHNR, FQNEAQ (reference sequence). The CDR3 spans 15 residues. In DNA form, the CDR3 reads TGTGCCAGCAGCTTAGACGGGCCCAACATCCAGCCCCAGCATTTT. It is translated as CASSLDGPNIQPQHF.

There are a few counts of this clonotype. The J gene is TRBJ1-1, the V gene TRBV29-1, with D tentatively TRBD1 (5 bases). V lost 0 bases and J 1 base, leaving 12 bases between the germline ends. Germline values: CDR1 SQVTM, CDR2 ANQGSEA. CDR3 length equals 15 residues. The CDR3 spells CSVEDSGRGNTEAFF. CDR3 DNA: TGCAGCGTTGAAGACTCAGGGAGGGGGAACACTGAAGCTTTCTTT.

V gene TRBV5-1 combines with J gene TRBJ2-7; D is perhaps TRBD2 (6 bases). This CDR3 comprises 14 residues. The germline V gene has CDR1 SGHRS and CDR2 YFSETQ. The germline V and J ends were trimmed by 2 bases and 0 bases, with 9 bases remaining between them. The DNA of the CDR3 is TGCGCCAGCAGCTTACGGGAGATCTCCTACGAGCAGTACTTC. Translating it yields CASSLREISYEQYF.

The genes are TRBV4-2 and TRBJ2-1; D gene unclear. This CDR3 is built from 14 residues. Germline V gene data show CDR1 as LGHNA and CDR2 as YNFKEQ. The germline V and J ends were trimmed by 5 bases and 8 bases, with 16 bases remaining between them. This chain's CDR3 is CASSLYLGIDEQFF. The CDR3 bases are TGTGCCAGCAGCTTGTATCTAGGAATCGATGAGCAGTTCTTC.